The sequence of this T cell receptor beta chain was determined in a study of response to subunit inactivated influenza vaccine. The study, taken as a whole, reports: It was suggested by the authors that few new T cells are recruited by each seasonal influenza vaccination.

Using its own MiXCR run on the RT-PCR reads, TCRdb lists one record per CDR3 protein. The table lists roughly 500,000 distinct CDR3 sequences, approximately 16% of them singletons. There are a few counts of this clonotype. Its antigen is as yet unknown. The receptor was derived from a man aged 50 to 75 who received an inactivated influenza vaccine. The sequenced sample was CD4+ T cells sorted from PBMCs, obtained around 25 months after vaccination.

The CDR3 sequence: CSTGTGNTGELFF. DNA for the CDR3: TGCAGCACCGGGACAGGCAACACCGGGGAGCTGTTTTTT. The chain combines TRBV29-1 with TRBJ2-2; 8 nucleotides agree with TRBD1. V lost 8 bases, J lost 2 bases, and 4 bases stayed unmatched. The CDR3 runs 13 residues. In germline, CDR1 is SQVTM, CDR2 ANQGSEA.